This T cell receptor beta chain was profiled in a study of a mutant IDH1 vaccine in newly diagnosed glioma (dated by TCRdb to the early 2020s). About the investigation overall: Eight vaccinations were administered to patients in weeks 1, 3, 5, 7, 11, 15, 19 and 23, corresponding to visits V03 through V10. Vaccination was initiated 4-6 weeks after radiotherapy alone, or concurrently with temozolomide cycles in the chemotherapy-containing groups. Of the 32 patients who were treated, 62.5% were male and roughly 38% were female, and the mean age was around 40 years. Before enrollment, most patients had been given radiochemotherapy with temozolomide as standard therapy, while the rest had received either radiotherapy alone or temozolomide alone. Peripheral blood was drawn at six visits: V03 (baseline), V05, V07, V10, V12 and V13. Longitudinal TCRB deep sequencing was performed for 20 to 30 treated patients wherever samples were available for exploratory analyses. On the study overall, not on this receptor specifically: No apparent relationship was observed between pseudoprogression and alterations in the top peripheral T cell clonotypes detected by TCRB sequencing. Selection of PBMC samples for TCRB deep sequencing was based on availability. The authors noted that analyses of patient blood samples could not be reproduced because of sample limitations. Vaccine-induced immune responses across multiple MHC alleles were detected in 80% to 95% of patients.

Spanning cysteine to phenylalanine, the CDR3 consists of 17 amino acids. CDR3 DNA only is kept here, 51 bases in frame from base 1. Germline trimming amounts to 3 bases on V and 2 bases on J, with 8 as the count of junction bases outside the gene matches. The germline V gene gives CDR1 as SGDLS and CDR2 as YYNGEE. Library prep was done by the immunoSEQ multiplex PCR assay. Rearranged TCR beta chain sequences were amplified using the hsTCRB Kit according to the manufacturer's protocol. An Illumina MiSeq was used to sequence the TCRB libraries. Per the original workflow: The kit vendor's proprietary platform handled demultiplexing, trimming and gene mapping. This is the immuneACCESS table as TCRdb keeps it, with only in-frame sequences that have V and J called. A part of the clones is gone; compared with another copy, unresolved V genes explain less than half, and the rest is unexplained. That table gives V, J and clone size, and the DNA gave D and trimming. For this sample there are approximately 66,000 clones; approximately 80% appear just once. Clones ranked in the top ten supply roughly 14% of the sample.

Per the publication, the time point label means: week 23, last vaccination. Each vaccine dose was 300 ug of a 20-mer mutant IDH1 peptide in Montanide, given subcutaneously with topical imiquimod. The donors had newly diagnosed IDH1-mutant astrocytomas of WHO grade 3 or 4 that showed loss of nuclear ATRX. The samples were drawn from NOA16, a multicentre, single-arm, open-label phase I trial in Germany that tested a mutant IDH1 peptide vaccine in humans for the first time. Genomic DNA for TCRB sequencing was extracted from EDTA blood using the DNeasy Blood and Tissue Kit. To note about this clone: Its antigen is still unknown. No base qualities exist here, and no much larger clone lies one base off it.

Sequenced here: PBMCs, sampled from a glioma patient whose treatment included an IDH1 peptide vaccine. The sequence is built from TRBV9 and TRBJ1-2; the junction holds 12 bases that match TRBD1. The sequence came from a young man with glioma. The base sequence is TGTGCCAGCAGCGGGACCGGGACAGGGGGCAGGAACTATGGCTACACCTTC. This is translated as CASSGTGTGGRNYGYTF.